This paragraph covers one T cell receptor beta chain sequence. The target of this receptor is not known. No clone much larger than this one lies a single base away; base qualities are absent. Receptor libraries were prepared by RT-PCR. Reads for this sample came from an Illumina HiSeq 2500. Using fastp trimming at Q25 and MiXCR clonotype assembly, TCRdb reanalyzed the public sequencing data and kept in-frame beta chains. Duplicate CDR3 protein sequences are folded into a single record with the most common DNA and genes. The sample records about 700,000 distinct CDR3 sequences, about 15% of which are singletons. The ten largest clones capture around 6.5% of the sample. The sample comes from a study of response to subunit inactivated influenza vaccine (dated by TCRdb to 2016 to 2019). Concerning the study at large: Deep quantitative profiling of the T cell receptor repertoire was used in the study to follow responses to a trivalent subunit inactivated influenza vaccine.

The germline V and J ends show losses of 6 bases and 5 bases respectively, and no gene match explains 18 bases of the junction. Reading the germline V gene (reference sequence) gives CDR1 DFQATT and CDR2 SNEGSKA. Spanning cysteine to phenylalanine, the CDR3 consists of 17 amino acids. The DNA shown is the 51-base CDR3, in frame from base 1. What the work shows at the level of the full study, not this receptor alone: It was suggested by the authors that each seasonal influenza vaccination may recruit only a limited number of new T cells.

The sample here was PBMCs from blood, taken approximately 15 days before vaccination. The source is a man aged 45-65 years who received an inactivated influenza vaccine. Donor details come from another sample of the same person, matched by shared clones. This chain joins TRBV20-1 to TRBJ2-3, and 9 bases in between align with TRBD2. CDR3 sequence: CSANRPRGLAGIDTQYF. The DNA sequence is as follows: TGCAGTGCCAATCGACCCCGGGGACTAGCTGGTATAGATACGCAGTATTTT.